One and the same sample provided the 10 T cell receptor beta chains below, sequenced in a study of cytomegalovirus exposure and HLA in healthy donors. Assay used: immunoSEQ multiplex PCR; TCRdb lists only in-frame clones, some missing. Of about 120,000 clones in the sample, around 89% were seen once. The sample was PBMCs. Every receptor here comes from a man between 18 and 35 years old in good health and CMV-seronegative.

The chain combines TRBV7-6 with TRBJ1-1; D might be TRBD1 (6 bases). This CDR3 contains 16 residues. The V end lost 1 base, the J end lost 2 bases, and 14 bases lay between the germline ends. Germline CDR1 reads SGHVS; CDR2 reads FNYEAQ. The CDR3 sequence is CASSLGRGSANTEAFF. CDR3 bases: TGTGCCAGCAGCTTAGGCAGGGGATCGGCTAACACTGAAGCTTTCTTT.

This chain connects TRBV9 to TRBJ2-3; TRBD2 might be the D (6 bases). The germline V gene has CDR1 SGDLS and CDR2 YYNGEE. The CDR3 covers 14 residues. Trimming stripped 4 bases from V and 4 bases from J, with 13 bases between. The CDR3 spells CASSSATSADTQYF. The CDR3 DNA reads as TGTGCCAGCAGCTCCGCGACTAGTGCAGATACGCAGTATTTT.

The rearrangement uses TRBV12-5 and TRBJ1-1; no clear D. CDR1 LGHNT and CDR2 FRNRAP come from the germline V gene. Trimming removed 2 bases at V and 4 bases at J, with 8 bases between. The CDR3 is 13 residues long. CDR3 loop: CASGLRESTEAFF. The CDR3 DNA follows: TGTGCTAGTGGTTTGCGGGAAAGCACTGAAGCTTTCTTT.

The genes are TRBV7-2 and TRBJ2-7; weak D call: TRBD1 (6 bases). Germline assignment: CDR1 SGHTA and CDR2 FQGNSA. Trimming took 3 bases from V and 8 from J, leaving 11 bases between them. The CDR3 extends over 12 amino acids. The CDR3 nucleotides read TGTGCCAGCAGCTTTGCAGGGGTGAAGCAGTACTTC. Translating it yields CASSFAGVKQYF.

This chain links TRBV15 with TRBJ2-1; D is possibly TRBD2 (5 bases). This CDR3 is 15 amino acids long. Deletions cut 0 bases from V and 2 bases from J, with 8 bases between. Germline CDR1 LNHNV, CDR2 YYDKDF (reference sequence). The CDR3 DNA follows: TGTGCCACCAGCAGAGAGGGGAGAACCTACAATGAGCAGTTCTTC. It codes for CATSREGRTYNEQFF.

The rearrangement joins TRBV4-1 to TRBJ1-2; D is possibly TRBD1 (6 bases). The CDR3 is 19 residues long. Germline V gives CDR1 MGHRA, CDR2 YSYEKL. V was cut by 0 bases and J by 5 bases, with 25 bases left in between. In DNA form, the CDR3 reads TGCGCCAGCAGCCAAGAATTTACGTGGGTGGGGGCAGGATTTTATGGCTACACCTTC. Protein: CASSQEFTWVGAGFYGYTF.

This chain uses TRBV10-1 with TRBJ1-2; the D is unclear. There are 15 residues in the CDR3. V was shortened by 0 bases and J by 0 bases, with 8 bases between the two germline ends. CDR1 and CDR2 from the germline V gene are WNHNN and SYGVQD (reference sequence). DNA of the CDR3: TGCGCCAGCAGTGAGTCCTCTGGGCCTAACTATGGCTACACCTTC. It translates to CASSESSGPNYGYTF.

This chain uses TRBV4-3 with TRBJ1-1; 9 nucleotides align to TRBD1. The CDR3 loop spans 11 amino acids. CDR1 is LGHNA and CDR2 is YSLEER in the germline V gene. V lost 10 bases to trimming and J lost 5 bases; unmatched junction nucleotides: 2. The CDR3 DNA is TGCGCCACACAGGGGGCAACTGAAGCTTTCTTT. Translation: CATQGATEAFF.

This rearrangement joins TRBV7-6 to TRBJ2-7; D may be TRBD1 (5 bases). Germline values: CDR1 SGHVS, CDR2 FNYEAQ. The CDR3 consists of 14 residues. The V and J ends lost 0 bases and 7 bases respectively, with 13 bases between them. In DNA form, the CDR3 reads TGTGCCAGCAGCTTAGCGCAGGGTCGTCGTGAGCAGTACTTC. Translating it yields CASSLAQGRREQYF.

This clone showed up just once. The chain uses TRBV28 and TRBJ2-2, with 8 bases that match TRBD2. The CDR3 runs 19 residues. The germline V gene has CDR1 MDHEN and CDR2 SYDVKM. V dropped 5 bases and J dropped 0; count of bases not matched to a gene: 14. The DNA for the CDR3 is TGTGCCAGCAGTCCCCATCGGACTAGCAAAACTCCGAACACCGGGGAGCTGTTTTTT. It specifies CASSPHRTSKTPNTGELFF.